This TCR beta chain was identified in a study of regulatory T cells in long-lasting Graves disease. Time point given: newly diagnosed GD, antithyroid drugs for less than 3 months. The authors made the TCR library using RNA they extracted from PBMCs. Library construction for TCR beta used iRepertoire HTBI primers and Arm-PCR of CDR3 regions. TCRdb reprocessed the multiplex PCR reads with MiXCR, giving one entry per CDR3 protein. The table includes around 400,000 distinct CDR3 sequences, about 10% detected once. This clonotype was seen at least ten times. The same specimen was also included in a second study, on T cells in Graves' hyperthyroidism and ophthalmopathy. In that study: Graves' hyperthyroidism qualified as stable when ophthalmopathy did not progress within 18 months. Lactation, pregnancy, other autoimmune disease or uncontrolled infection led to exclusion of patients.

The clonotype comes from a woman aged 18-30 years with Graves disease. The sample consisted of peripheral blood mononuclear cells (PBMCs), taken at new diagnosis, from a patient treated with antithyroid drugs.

CDR3 in amino acids: CASSSGTGWTYNEQFF. CDR3 nucleotide sequence: TGTGCCAGCAGTTCAGGGACAGGTTGGACCTACAATGAGCAGTTCTTC. The gene calls are TRBV28 and TRBJ2-1; TRBD1 agrees at 8 bases. The CDR3 sequence is 16 residues long. Germline loops: CDR1 MDHEN, CDR2 SYDVKM. The J segment lost 2 bases and the V segment lost 4 bases, leaving 7 bases of the junction unmatched.